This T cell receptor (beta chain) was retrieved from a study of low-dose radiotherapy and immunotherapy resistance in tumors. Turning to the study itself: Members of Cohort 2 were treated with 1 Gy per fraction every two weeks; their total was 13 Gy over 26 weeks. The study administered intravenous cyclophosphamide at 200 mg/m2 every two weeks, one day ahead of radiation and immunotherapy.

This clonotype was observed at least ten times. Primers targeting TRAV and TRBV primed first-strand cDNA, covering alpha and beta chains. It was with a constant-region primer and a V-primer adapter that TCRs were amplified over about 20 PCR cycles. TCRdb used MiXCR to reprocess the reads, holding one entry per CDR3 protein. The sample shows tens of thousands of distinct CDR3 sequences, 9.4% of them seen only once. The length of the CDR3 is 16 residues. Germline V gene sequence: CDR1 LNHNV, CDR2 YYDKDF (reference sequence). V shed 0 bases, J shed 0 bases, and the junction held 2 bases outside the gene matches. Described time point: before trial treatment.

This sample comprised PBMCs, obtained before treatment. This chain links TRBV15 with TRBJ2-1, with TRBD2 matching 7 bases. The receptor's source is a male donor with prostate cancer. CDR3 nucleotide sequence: TGTGCCACCAGCAGAGAGGGCGGGAGCTCCTACAATGAGCAGTTCTTC. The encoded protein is CATSREGGSSYNEQFF.